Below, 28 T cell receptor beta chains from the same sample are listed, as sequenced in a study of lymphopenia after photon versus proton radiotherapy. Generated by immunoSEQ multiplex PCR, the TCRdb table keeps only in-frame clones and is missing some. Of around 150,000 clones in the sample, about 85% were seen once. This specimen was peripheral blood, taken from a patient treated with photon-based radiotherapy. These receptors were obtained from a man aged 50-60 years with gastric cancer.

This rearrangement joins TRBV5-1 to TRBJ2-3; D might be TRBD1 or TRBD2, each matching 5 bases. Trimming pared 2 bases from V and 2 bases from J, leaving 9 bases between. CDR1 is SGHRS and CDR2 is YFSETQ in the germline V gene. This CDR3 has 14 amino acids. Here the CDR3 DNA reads TGCGCCAGCAGCTTTGGGGGAGCCACAGATACGCAGTATTTT. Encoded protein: CASSFGGATDTQYF.

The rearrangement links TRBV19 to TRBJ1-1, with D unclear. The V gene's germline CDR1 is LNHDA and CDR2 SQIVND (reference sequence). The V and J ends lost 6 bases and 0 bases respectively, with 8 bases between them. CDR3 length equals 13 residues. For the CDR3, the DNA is TGTGCCAGTAGGGGCAGCCTGAACACTGAAGCTTTCTTT. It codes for CASRGSLNTEAFF.

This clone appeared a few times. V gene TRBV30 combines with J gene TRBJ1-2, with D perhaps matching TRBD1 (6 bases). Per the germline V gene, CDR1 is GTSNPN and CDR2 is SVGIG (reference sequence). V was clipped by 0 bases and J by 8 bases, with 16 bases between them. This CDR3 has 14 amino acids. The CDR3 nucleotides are TGTGCCTGGAGTGTACGAGGGGGGCGAGGCGGCTACACCTTC. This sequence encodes CAWSVRGGRGGYTF.

The CDR3 region is CASSYAGQGFEKLFF. In nucleotides, the CDR3 is TGTGCCAGCAGTTACGCAGGACAGGGGTTTGAAAAACTGTTTTTT. This sequence joins TRBV6-5 and TRBJ1-4; 9 nucleotides match TRBD1. The CDR3 is 15 amino acids. V was pared by 2 bases and J by 7 bases, with 5 bases of the junction left unmatched. The germline V gene encodes CDR1 MNHEY and CDR2 SVGAGI.

The CDR3 loop is CASSERGTGEQFF. Written as DNA, the CDR3 is TGTGCCAGCAGTGAAAGGGGGACGGGTGAGCAGTTCTTC. The chain employs TRBV25-1 and TRBJ2-1, with D possibly being TRBD1 (6 bases). CDR1 is MGHDK and CDR2 is SYGVNS in the germline V gene. The CDR3 is 13 amino acids. Trimming stripped 2 bases from V and 9 bases from J, with 11 bases between.

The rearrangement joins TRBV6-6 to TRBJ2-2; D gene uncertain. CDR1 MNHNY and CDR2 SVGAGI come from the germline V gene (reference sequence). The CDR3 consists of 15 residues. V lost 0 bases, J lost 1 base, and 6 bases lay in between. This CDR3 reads CASSYSRKNTGELFF. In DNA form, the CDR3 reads TGTGCCAGCAGTTACTCGCGCAAGAACACCGGGGAGCTGTTTTTT.

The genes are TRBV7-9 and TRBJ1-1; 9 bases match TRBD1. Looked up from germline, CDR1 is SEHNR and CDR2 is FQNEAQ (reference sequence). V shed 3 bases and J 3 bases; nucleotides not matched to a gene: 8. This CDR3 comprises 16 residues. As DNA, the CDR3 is TGTGCCAGCAGCTTCCCAACAGGGGGCCGGGACACTGAAGCTTTCTTT. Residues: CASSFPTGGRDTEAFF. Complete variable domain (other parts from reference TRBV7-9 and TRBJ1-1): DTGVSQNPRHKITKRGQNVTFRCDPISEHNRLYWYRQTLGQGPEFLTYFQNEAQLEKSRLLSDRFSAERPKGSFSTLEIQRTEQGDSAMYLCASSFPTGGRDTEAFFGQGTRLTVV.

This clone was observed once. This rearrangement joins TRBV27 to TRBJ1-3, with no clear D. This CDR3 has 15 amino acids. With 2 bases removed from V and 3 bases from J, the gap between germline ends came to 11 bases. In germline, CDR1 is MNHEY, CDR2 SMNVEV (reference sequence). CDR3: CASSLTVGVGNTIYF. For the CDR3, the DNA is TGTGCCAGCAGTTTAACAGTGGGCGTTGGAAACACCATATATTTT.

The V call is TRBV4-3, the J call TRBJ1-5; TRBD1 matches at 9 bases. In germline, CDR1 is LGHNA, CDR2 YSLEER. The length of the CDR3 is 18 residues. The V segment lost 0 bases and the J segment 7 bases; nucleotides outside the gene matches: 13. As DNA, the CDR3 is TGCGCCAGCAGCCAAGATTTGGGGATACAGGGGGCAAAACAGCCCCAGCATTTT. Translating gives CASSQDLGIQGAKQPQHF.

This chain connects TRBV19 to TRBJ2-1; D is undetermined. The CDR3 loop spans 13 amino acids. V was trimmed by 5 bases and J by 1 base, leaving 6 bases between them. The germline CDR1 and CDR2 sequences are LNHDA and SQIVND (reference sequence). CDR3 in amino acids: CASSRQSYNEQFF. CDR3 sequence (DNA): TGTGCCAGTAGTCGGCAGTCCTACAATGAGCAGTTCTTC. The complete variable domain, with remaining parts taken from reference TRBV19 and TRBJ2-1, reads DGGITQSPKYLFRKEGQNVTLSCEQNLNHDAMYWYRQDPGQGLRLIYYSQIVNDFQKGDIAEGYSVSREKKESFPLTVTSAQKNPTAFYLCASSRQSYNEQFFGPGTRLTVL.

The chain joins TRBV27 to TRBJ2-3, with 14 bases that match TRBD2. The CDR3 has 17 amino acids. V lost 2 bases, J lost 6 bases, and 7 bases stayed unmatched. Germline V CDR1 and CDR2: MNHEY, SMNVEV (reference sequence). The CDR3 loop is CASSLDRLAGGADTQYF. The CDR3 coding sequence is TGTGCCAGCAGTTTAGATAGACTAGCGGGAGGGGCCGATACGCAGTATTTT.

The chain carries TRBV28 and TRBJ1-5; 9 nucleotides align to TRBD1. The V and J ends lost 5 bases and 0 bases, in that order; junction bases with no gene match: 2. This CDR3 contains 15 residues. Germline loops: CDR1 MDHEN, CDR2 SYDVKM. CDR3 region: CASSRQGVSNQPQHF. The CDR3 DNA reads TGTGCCAGCAGTCGACAGGGGGTTAGCAATCAGCCCCAGCATTTT.

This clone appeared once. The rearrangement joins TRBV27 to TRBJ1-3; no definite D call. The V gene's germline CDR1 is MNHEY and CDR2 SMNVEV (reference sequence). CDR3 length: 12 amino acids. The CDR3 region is CASGPNGNTIYF. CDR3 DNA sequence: TGTGCATCAGGCCCGAACGGAAACACCATATATTTT.

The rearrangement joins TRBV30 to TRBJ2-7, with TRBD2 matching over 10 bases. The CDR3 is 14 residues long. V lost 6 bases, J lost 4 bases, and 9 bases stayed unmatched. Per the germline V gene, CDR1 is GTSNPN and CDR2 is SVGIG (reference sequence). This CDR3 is CACQKLAGIYEQYF. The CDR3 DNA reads TGTGCCTGTCAAAAACTAGCGGGAATTTACGAGCAGTACTTC.

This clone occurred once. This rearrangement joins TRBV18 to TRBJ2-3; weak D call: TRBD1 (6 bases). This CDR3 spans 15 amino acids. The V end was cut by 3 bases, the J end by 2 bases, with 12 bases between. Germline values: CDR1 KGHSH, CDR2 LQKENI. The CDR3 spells CASSPGQGTTDTQYF. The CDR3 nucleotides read TGTGCCAGCTCACCCGGCCAGGGGACCACAGATACGCAGTATTTT.

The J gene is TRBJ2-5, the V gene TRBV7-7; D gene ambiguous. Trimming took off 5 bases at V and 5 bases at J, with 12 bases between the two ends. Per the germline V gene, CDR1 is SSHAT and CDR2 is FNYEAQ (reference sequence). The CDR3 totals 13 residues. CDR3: CASSLTRVETQYF. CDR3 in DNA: TGTGCCAGCAGCCTGACACGGGTGGAGACCCAGTACTTC.

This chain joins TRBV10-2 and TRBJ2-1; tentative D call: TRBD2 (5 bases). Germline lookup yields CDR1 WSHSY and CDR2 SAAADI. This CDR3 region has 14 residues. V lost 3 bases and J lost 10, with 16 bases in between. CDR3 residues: CASSERRVALEQFF. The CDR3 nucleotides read TGCGCCAGCAGTGAACGGCGGGTAGCGCTGGAGCAGTTCTTC.

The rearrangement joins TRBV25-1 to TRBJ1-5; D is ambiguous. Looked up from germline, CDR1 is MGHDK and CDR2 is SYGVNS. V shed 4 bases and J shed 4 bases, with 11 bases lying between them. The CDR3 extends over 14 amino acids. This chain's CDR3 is CASSAAQENQPQHF. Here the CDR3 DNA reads TGTGCCAGCAGTGCCGCCCAGGAGAATCAGCCCCAGCATTTT. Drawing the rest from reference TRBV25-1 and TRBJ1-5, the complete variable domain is EADIYQTPRYLVIGTGKKITLECSQTMGHDKMYWYQQDPGMELHLIHYSYGVNSTEKGDLSSESTVSRIRTEHFPLTLESARPSHTSQYLCASSAAQENQPQHFGDGTRLSIL.

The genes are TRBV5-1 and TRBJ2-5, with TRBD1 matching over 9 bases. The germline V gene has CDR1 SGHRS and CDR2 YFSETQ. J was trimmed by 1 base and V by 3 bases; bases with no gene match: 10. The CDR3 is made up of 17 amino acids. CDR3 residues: CASSSGTGSLFQETQYF. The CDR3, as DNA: TGCGCCAGCAGCTCGGGGACAGGGAGTCTGTTCCAAGAGACCCAGTACTTC.

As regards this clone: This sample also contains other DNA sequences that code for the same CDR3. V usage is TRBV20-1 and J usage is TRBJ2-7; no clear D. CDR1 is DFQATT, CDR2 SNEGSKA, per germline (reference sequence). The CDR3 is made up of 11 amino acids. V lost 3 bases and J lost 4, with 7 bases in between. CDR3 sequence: CSASPGYEQYF. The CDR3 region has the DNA TGCAGTGCTAGCCCGGGTTACGAGCAGTACTTC.

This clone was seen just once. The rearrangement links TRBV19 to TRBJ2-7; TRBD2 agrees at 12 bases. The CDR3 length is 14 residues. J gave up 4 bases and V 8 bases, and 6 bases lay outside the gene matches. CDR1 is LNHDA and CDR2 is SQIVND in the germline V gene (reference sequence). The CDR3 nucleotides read TGTGCCAGTTCTGGACTAGCGGGACCATACGAGCAGTACTTC. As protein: CASSGLAGPYEQYF.

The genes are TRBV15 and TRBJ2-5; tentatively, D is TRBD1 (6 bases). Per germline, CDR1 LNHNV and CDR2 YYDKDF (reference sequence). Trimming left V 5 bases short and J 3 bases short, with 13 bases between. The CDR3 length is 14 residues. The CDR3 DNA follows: TGTGCCACCAGCCCCCCAGGGGTTGAAGAGACCCAGTACTTC. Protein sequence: CATSPPGVEETQYF.

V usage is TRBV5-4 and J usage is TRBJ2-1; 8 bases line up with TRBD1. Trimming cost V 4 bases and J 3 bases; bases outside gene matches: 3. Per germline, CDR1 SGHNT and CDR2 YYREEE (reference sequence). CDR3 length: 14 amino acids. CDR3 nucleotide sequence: TGTGCCAGCAGCCCACAGGGGGACTACAATGAGCAGTTCTTC. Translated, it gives CASSPQGDYNEQFF.

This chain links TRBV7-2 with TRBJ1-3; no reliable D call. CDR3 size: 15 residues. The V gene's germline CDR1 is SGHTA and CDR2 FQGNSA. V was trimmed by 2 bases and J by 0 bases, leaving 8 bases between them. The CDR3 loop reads CASSLQADSGNTIYF. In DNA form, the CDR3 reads TGTGCCAGCAGCTTACAAGCGGACTCTGGAAACACCATATATTTT.

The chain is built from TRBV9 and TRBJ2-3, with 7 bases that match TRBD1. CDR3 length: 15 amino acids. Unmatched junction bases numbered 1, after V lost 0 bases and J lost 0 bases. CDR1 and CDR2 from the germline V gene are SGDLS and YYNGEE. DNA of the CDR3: TGTGCCAGCAGCGTAGTGACAGGGAGCACAGATACGCAGTATTTT. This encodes CASSVVTGSTDTQYF. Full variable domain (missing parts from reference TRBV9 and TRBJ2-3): DSGVTQTPKHLITATGQRVTLRCSPRSGDLSVYWYQQSLDQGLQFLIQYYNGEERAKGNILERFSAQQFPDLHSELNLSSLELGDSALYFCASSVVTGSTDTQYFGPGTRLTVL.

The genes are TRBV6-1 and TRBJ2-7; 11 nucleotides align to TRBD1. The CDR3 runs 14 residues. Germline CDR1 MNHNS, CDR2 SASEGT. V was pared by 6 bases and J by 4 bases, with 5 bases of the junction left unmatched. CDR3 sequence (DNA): TGTGCCAGCAGCGGGACAGGGGGTCGGTACGAGCAGTACTTC. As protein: CASSGTGGRYEQYF.

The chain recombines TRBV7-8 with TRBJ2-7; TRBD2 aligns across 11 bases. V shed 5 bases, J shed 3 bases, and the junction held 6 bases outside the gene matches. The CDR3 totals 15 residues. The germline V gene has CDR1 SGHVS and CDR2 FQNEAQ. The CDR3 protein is CASSTRTSGRYEQYF. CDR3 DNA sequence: TGTGCCAGCAGCACACGGACTAGCGGGCGCTACGAGCAGTACTTC.

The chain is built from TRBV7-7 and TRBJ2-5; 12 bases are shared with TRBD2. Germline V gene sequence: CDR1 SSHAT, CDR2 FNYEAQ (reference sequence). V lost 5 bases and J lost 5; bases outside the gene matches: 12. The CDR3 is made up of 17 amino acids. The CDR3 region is CASSRLAGAVGVETQYF. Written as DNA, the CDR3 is TGTGCCAGCAGCCGACTAGCGGGAGCGGTCGGGGTGGAGACCCAGTACTTC.